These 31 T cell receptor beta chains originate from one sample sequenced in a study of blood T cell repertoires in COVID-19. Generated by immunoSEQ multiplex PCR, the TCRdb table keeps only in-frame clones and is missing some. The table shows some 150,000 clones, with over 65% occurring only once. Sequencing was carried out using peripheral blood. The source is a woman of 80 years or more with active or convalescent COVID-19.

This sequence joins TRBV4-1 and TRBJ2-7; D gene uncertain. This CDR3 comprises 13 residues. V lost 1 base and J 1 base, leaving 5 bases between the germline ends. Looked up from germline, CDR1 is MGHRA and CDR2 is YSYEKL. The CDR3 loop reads CASSQVQSYEQYF. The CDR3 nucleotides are TGCGCCAGCAGCCAAGTTCAATCCTACGAGCAGTACTTC.

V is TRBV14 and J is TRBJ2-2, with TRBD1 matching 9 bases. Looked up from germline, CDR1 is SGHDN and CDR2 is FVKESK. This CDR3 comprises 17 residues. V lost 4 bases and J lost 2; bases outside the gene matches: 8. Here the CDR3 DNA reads TGTGCCAGCAGCCGGACAGGGGACTGGAGAAACACCGGGGAGCTGTTTTTT. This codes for CASSRTGDWRNTGELFF.

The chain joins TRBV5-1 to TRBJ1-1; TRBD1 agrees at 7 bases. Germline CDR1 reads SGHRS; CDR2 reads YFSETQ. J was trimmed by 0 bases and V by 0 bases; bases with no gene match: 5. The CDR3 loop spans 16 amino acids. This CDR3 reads CASSLASGQMNTEAFF. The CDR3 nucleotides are TGCGCCAGCAGCTTGGCCTCGGGACAGATGAACACTGAAGCTTTCTTT. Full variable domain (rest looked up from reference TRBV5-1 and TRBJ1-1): KAGVTQTPRYLIKTRGQQVTLSCSPISGHRSVSWYQQTPGQGLQFLFEYFSETQRNKGNFPGRFSGRQFSNSRSEMNVSTLELGDSALYLCASSLASGQMNTEAFFGQGTRLTVV.

CDR3: CASSERGTGYSPLHF. The CDR3 nucleotides read TGTGCCAGCAGTGAACGGGGGACAGGGTATTCACCCCTCCACTTT. The chain employs TRBV6-1 and TRBJ1-6; 9 bases agree with TRBD1. The CDR3 is 15 residues long. Germline CDR1 is MNHNS and CDR2 is SASEGT. V was clipped by 2 bases and J by 8 bases; unmatched bases: 4.

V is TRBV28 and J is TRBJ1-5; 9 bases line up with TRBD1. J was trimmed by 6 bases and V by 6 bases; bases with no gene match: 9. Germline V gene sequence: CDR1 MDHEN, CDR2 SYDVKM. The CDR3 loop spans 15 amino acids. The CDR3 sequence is CASRSLQGAFQPQHF. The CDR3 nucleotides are TGTGCCAGCAGAAGCTTACAGGGGGCTTTTCAGCCCCAGCATTTT. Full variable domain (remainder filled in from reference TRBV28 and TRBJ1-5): DVKVTQSSRYLVKRTGEKVFLECVQDMDHENMFWYRQDPGLGLRLIYFSYDVKMKEKGDIPEGYSVSREKKERFSLILESASTNQTSMYLCASRSLQGAFQPQHFGDGTRLSIL.

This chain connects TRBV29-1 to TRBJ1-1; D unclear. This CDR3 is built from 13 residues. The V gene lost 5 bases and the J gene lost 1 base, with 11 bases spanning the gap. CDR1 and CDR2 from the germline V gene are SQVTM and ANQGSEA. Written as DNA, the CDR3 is TGCAGCGTTTCTTTCGTCCCGAACACTGAAGCTTTCTTT. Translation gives CSVSFVPNTEAFF.

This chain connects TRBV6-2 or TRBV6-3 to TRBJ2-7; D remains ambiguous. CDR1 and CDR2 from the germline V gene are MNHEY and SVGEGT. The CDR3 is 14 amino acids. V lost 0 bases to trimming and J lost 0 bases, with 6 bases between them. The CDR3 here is CASSYSMSSYEQYF. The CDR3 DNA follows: TGTGCCAGCAGTTACTCGATGAGCTCCTACGAGCAGTACTTC.

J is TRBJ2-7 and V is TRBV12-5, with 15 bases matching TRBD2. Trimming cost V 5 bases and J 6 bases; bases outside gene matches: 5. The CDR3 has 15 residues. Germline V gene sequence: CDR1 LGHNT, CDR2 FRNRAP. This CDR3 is CASGTGLAGGGEQYF. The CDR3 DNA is TGTGCTAGTGGTACGGGACTAGCGGGGGGTGGCGAGCAGTACTTC.

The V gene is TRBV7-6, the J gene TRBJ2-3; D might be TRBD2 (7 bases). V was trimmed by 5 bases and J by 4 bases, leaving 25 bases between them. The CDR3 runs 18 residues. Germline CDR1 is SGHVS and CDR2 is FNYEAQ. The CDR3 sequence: CASSPHDINTGRADTQYF. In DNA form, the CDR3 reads TGTGCCAGCAGCCCCCACGACATAAATACAGGGAGGGCAGATACGCAGTATTTT.

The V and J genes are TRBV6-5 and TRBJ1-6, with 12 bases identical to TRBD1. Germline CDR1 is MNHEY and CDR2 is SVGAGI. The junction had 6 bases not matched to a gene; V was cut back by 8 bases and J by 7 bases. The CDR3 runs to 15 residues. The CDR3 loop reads CASGAGTGGNSPLHF. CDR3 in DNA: TGTGCCAGCGGGGCCGGGACAGGGGGCAATTCACCCCTCCACTTT.

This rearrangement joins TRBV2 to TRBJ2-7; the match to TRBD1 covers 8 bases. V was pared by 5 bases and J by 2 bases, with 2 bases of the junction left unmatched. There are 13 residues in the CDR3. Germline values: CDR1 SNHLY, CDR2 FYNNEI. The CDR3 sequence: CASSPQGAYEQYF. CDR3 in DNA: TGTGCCAGCAGTCCACAGGGGGCCTACGAGCAGTACTTC.

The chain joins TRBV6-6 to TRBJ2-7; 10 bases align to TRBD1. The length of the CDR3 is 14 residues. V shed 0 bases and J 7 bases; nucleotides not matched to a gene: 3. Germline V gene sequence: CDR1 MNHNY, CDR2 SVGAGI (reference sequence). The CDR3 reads CASSYSLDRGEQYF. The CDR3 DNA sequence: TGTGCCAGCAGTTACTCGCTGGACAGGGGGGAGCAGTACTTC.

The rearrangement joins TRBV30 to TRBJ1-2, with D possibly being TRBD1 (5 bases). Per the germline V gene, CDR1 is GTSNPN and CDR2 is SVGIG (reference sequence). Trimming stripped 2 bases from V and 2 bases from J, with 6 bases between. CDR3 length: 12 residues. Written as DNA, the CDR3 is TGTGCCTGGAGTCGACAGAACTATGGCTACACCTTC. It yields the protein CAWSRQNYGYTF.

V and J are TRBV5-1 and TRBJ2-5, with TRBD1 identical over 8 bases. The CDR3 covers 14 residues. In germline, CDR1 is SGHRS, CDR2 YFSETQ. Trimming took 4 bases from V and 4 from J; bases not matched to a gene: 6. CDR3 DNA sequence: TGCGCCAGCAGCCCCCGGACAGGGAGAGAGACCCAGTACTTC. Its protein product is CASSPRTGRETQYF.

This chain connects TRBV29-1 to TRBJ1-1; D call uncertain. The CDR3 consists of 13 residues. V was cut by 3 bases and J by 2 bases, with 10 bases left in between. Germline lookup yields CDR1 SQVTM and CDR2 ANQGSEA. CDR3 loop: CSVDTDSNTEAFF. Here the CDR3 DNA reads TGCAGCGTTGATACAGATTCAAACACTGAAGCTTTCTTT.

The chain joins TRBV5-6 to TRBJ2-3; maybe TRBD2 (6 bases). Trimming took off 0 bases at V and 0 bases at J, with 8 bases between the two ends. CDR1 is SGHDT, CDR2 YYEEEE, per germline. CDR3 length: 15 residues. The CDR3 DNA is TGTGCCAGCAGCTTGGCCCGGGGGAGCACAGATACGCAGTATTTT. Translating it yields CASSLARGSTDTQYF.

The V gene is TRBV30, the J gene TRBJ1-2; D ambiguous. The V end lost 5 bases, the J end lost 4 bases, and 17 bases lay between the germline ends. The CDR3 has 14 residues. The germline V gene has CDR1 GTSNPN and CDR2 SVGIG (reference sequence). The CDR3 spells CAWVGEARVYGYTF. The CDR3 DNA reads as TGTGCCTGGGTCGGAGAGGCCCGGGTCTATGGCTACACCTTC.

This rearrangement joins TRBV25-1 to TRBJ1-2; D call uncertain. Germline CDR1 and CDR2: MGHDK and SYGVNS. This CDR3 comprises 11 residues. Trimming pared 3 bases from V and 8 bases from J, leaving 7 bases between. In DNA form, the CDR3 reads TGTGCCAGCAGTGACAGGTTCGGCTACACCTTC. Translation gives CASSDRFGYTF.

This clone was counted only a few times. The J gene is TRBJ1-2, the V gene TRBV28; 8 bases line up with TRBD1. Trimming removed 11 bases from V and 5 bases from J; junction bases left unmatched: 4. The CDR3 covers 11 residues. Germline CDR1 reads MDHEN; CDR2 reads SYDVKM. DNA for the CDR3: TGTGCCGGACAGGGCAGGTATGGCTACACCTTC. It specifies CAGQGRYGYTF.

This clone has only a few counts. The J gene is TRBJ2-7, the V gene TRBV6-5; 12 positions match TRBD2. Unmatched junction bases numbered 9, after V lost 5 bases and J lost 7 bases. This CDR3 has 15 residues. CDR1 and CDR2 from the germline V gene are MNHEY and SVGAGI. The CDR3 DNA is TGTGCCAGCAGTACGCTAGCGGGGGGGCTGGGGGAGCAGTACTTC. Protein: CASSTLAGGLGEQYF.

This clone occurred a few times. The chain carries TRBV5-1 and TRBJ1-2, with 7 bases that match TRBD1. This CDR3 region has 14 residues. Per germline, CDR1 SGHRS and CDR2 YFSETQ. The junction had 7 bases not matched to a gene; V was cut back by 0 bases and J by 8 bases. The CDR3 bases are TGCGCCAGCAGCTTGGAAGACAGGGTAGGCGGCTACACCTTC. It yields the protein CASSLEDRVGGYTF.

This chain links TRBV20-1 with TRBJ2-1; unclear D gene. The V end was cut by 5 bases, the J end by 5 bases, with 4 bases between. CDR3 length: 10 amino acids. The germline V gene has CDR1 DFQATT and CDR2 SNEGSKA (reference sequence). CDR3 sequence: CSARNNEQFF. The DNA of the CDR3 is TGCAGTGCTCGTAACAATGAGCAGTTCTTC.

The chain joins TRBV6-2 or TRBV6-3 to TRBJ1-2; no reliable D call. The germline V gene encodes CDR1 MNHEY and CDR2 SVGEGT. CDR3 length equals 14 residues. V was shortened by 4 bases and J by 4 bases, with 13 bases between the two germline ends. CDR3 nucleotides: TGTGCCAGCAGTTCGCGGGGAAGTGTCTATGGCTACACCTTC. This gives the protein CASSSRGSVYGYTF.

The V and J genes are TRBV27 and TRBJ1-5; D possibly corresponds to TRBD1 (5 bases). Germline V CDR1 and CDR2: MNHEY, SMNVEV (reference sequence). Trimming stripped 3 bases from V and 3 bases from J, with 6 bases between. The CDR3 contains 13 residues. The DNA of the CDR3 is TGTGCCAGCAGTTTCGGACACAATCAGCCCCAGCATTTT. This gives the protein CASSFGHNQPQHF.

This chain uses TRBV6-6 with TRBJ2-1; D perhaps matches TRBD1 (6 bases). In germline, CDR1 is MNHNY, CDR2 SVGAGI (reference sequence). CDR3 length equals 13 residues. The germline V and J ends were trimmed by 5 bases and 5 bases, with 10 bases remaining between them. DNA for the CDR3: TGTGCCAGCAGTCGGTCAGGGGACAATGAGCAGTTCTTC. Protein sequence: CASSRSGDNEQFF.

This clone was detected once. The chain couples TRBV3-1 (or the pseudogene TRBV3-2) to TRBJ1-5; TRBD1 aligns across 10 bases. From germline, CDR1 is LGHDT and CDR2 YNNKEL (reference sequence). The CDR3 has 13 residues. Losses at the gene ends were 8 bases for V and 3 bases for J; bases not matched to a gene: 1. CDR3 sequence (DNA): TGTGCCAGCGGACAGGGGGACAATCAGCCCCAGCATTTT. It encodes CASGQGDNQPQHF.

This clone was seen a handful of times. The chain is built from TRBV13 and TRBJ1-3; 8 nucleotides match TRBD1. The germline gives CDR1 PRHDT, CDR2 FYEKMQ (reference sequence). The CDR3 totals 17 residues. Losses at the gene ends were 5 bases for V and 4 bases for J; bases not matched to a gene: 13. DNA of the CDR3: TGTGCCAGCAGCACCAAGGACAGGGTTTTTGGGGGAAACACCATATATTTT. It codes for CASSTKDRVFGGNTIYF. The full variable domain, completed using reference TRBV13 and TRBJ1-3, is AAGVIQSPRHLIKEKRETATLKCYPIPRHDTVYWYQQGPGQDPQFLISFYEKMQSDKGSIPDRFSAQQFSDYHSELNMSSLELGDSALYFCASSTKDRVFGGNTIYFGEGSWLTVV.

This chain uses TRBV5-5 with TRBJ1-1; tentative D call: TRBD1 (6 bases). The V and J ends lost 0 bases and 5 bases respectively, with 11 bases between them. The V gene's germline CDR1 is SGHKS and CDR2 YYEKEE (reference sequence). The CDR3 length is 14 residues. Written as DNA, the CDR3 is TGTGCCAGCAGCTTGGCACAGGGTATGACTGAAGCTTTCTTT. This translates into CASSLAQGMTEAFF.

The CDR3: CASSYSDSSGGYTF. As DNA, the CDR3 is TGTGCCAGCAGTTACTCAGACTCATCGGGGGGCTACACCTTC. The rearrangement joins TRBV6-2 or TRBV6-3 to TRBJ1-2; D not certain. Germline CDR1 and CDR2: MNHEY and SVGEGT. V shed 0 bases and J shed 8 bases, with 13 bases lying between them. This CDR3 has 14 residues.

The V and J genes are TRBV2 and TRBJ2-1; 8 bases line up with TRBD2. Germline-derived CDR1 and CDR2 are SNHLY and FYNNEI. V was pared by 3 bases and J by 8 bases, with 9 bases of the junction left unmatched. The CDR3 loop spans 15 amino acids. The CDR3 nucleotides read TGTGCCAGCAGTGAGGAAGGAGCGGGGGTCCATGAGCAGTTCTTC. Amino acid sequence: CASSEEGAGVHEQFF.

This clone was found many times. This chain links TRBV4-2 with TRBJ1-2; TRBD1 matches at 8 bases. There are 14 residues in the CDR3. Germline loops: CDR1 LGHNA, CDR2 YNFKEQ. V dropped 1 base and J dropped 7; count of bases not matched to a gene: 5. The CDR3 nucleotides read TGTGCCAGCAGCCAAGGGGGACAGGAGCTTGGCTACACCTTC. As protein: CASSQGGQELGYTF.